This TCR beta chain was observed in a study of cytomegalovirus exposure and HLA in healthy donors. Overall study context: The use of the same platform for the approximately 110 validation repertoires and the roughly 700 first-cohort repertoires was reported by a later analysis. Study results and limitations: Published work reported that the classifier diagnosed cytomegalovirus status with high specificity and sensitivity. Subsequent analysis found a tendency for first-cohort TCR clusters to co-occur within the 90 to 150 validation repertoires. TCR beta chains numbering 164 were designated cytomegalovirus-associated.

This clone was recorded once. Its antigen is as yet unknown. With 0 bases removed from V and 4 bases from J, the gap between germline ends came to 25 bases. The CDR3 contains 19 residues. The V gene's germline CDR1 is SNHLY and CDR2 FYNNEI. Measured with immunoSEQ multiplex PCR; TCRdb has only the in-frame clones, and not every one. The data hold fewer than 200,000 clones, with 85% observed a single time. The material sequenced was PBMCs. This sequence was found in a man aged 18-30 years in good health and CMV-seropositive. The chain couples TRBV2 to TRBJ2-7; D perhaps matches TRBD2 (5 bases). CDR3 residues: CASSEAGLSSGWKSYEQYF. CDR3 bases: TGTGCCAGCAGTGAAGCGGGCCTCTCTTCGGGGTGGAAGTCTTACGAGCAGTACTTC.